This T cell receptor (beta chain) was retrieved from a study of patients and donors after allogeneic stem cell transplantation. V gave up 1 base and J gave up 6 bases, with 12 bases separating them. The CDR3 has 14 residues. From germline, CDR1 is SGHTA and CDR2 FQGTGA. TCRdb used MiXCR to reprocess the RT-PCR reads, holding one entry per CDR3 protein. This sample carries fewer than 30,000 distinct CDR3 sequences, more than 8% of them seen once, and the ten largest clones take around 50%. What was sequenced was blood, either unsorted or a sorted T cell fraction (not recorded which). The chain carries TRBV7-3 and TRBJ1-1, with D hard to call. The TCR was taken from a human donor who was either an allogeneic HSCT recipient or a stem cell or donor lymphocyte infusion donor (not recorded which). It is not recorded whose cells these are; they may come from a transplant donor. CDR3 in DNA: TGTGCCAGCAGCTTAAAACGCTTAGCCCCTGAAGCTTTCTTT. This codes for CASSLKRLAPEAFF.